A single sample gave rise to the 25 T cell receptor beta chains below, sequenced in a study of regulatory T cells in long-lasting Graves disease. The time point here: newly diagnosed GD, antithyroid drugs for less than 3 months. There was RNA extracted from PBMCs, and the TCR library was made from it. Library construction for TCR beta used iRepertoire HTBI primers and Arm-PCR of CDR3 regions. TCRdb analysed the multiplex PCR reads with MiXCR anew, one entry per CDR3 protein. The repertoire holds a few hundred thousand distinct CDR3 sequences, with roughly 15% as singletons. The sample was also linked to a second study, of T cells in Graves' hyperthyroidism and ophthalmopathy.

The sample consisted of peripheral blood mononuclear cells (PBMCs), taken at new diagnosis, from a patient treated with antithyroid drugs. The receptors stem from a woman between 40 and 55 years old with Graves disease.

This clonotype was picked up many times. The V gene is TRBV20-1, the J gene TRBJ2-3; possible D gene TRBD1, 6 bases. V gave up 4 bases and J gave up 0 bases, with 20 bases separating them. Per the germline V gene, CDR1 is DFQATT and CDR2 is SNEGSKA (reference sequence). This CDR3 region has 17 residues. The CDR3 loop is CSATIPGQPSSTDTQYF. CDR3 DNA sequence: TGCAGTGCTACCATACCGGGACAACCCTCTAGCACAGATACGCAGTATTTT.

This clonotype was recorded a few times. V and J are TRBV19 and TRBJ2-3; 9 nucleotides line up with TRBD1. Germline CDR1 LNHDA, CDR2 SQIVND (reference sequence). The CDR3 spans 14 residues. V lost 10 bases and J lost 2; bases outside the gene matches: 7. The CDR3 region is CATTGGEITDTQYF. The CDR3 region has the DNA TGTGCCACCACAGGGGGCGAGATCACAGATACGCAGTATTTT.

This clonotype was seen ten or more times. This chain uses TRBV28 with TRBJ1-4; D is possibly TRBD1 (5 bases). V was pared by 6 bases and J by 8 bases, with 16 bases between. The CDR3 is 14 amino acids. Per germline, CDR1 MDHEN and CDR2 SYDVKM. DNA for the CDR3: TGTGCCAGCAGGAAGACAGTGGGACGCGAAAAACTGTTTTTT. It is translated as CASRKTVGREKLFF.

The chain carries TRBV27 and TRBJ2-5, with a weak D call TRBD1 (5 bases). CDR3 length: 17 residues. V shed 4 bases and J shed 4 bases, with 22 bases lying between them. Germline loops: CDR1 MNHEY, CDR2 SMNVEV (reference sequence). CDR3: CASSSRPGGPQGETQYF. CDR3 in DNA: TGTGCCAGCAGTTCCCGGCCCGGCGGTCCTCAGGGAGAGACCCAGTACTTC.

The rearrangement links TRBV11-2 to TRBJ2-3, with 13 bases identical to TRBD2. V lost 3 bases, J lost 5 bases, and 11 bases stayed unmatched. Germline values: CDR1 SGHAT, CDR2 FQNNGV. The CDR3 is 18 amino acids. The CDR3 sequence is CASSLGAGLAGVVDTQYF. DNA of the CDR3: TGTGCCAGCAGCTTGGGGGCCGGACTAGCGGGAGTGGTAGATACGCAGTATTTT.

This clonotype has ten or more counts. The DNA for the CDR3 is TGTGCCAGCAGTTTAAGGGGACAGGGCACATACAATGAGCAGTTCTTC. The encoded protein is CASSLRGQGTYNEQFF. The rearrangement joins TRBV27 to TRBJ2-1; TRBD1 agrees at 9 bases. The V and J ends lost 2 bases and 4 bases, in that order; junction bases with no gene match: 6. The CDR3 totals 16 residues. Germline CDR1 is MNHEY and CDR2 is SMNVEV (reference sequence).

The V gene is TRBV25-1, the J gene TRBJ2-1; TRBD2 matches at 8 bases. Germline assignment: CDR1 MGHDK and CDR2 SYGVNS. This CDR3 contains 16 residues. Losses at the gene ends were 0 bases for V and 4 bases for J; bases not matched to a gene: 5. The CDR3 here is CASSEYFVAGYNEQFF. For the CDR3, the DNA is TGTGCCAGCAGTGAATATTTTGTAGCGGGGTACAATGAGCAGTTCTTC.

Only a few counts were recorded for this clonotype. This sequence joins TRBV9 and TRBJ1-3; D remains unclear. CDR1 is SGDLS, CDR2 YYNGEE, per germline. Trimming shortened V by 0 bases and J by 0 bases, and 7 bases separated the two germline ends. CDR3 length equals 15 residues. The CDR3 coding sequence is TGTGCCAGCAGCGTAGCTGGGAGCTCTGGAAACACCATATATTTT. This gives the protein CASSVAGSSGNTIYF.

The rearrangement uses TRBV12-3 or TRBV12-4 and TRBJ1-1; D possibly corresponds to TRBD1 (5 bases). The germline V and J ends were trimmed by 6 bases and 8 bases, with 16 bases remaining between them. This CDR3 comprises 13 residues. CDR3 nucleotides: TGTGCCAGCAGCTTAAGCGGGGGGTTGGAAGCTTTCTTT. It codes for CASSLSGGLEAFF.

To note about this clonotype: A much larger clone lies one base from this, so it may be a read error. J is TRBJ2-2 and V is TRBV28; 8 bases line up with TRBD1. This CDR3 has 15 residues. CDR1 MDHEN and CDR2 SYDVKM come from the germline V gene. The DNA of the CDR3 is TGTGCCAGCAGTTCAGGGGGCGCGAACCCCGGGGAGCTGTTTTTT. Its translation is CASSSGGANPGELFF.

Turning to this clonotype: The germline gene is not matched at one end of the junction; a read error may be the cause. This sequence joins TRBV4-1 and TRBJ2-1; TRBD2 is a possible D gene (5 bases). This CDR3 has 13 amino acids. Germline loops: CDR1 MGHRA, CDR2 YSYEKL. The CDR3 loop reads CASSPSLAHDQFF. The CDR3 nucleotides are TGCGCCAGCAGCCCGTCCCTAGCACATGATCAGTTCTTC.

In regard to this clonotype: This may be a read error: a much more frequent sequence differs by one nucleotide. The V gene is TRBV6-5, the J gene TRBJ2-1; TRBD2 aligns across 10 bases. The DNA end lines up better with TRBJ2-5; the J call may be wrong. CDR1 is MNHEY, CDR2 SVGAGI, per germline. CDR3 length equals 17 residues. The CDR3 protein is CASSHSASGRNRETQYF. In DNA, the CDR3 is TGTGCCAGCAGTCACTCGGCTAGCGGGAGAAATCGGGAGACCCAGTACTTC.

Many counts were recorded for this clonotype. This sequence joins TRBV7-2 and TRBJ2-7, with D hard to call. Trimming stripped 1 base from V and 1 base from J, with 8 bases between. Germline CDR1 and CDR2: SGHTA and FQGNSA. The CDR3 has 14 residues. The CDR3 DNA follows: TGTGCCAGCAGCTTAGTCACTATGTCCTACGAGCAGTACTTC. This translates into CASSLVTMSYEQYF.

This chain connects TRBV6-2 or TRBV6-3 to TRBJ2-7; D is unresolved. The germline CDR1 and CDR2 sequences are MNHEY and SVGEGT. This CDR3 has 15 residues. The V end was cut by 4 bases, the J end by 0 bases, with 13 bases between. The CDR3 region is CASSSGYLSSYEQYF. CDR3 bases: TGTGCCAGCAGTTCTGGCTACCTCAGCTCCTACGAGCAGTACTTC.

CDR3 sequence reads: CASSPNWGQETQYF. The CDR3 nucleotides are TGTGCCAGCAGCCCTAATTGGGGGCAAGAGACCCAGTACTTC. The chain combines TRBV11-2 with TRBJ2-5; the D gene could be TRBD1 or TRBD2 (5 bases each). V lost 5 bases and J 2 bases, leaving 12 bases between the germline ends. In germline, CDR1 is SGHAT, CDR2 FQNNGV. The CDR3 has 14 amino acids.

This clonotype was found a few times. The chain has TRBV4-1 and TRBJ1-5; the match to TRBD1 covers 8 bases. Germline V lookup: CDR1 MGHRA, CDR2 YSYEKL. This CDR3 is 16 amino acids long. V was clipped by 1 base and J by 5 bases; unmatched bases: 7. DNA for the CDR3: TGCGCCAGCAGCCAAGTTTGGACAGGGAGCGATCAGCCCCAGCATTTT. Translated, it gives CASSQVWTGSDQPQHF.

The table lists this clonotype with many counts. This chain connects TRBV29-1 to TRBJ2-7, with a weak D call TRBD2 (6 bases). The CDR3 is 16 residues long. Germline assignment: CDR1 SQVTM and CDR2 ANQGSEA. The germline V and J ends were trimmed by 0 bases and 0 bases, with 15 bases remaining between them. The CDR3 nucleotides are TGCAGCGTTGAAGATGTTGGCGGGGTAAGCTCCTACGAGCAGTACTTC. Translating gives CSVEDVGGVSSYEQYF.

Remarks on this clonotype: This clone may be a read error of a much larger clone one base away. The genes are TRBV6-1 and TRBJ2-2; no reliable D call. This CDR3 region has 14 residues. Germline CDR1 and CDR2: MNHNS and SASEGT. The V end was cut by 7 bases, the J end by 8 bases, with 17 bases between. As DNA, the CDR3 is TGTGCCAGCAAGGACGACATTACCACGGGGGAGCTGTTTTTT. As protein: CASKDDITTGELFF.

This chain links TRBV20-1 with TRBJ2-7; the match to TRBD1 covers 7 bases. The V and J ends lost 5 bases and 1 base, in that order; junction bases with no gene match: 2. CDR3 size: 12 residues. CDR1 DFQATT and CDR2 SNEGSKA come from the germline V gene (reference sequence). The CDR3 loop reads CSAQGQSYEQYF. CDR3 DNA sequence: TGCAGTGCTCAGGGACAGTCCTACGAGCAGTACTTC.

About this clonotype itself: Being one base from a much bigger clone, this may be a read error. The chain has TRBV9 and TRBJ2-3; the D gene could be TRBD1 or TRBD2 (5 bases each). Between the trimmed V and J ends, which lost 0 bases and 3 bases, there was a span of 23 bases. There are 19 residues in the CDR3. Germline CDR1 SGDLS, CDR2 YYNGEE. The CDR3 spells CASSVGEEVGAWKTDTQYF. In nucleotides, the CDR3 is TGTGCCAGCAGCGTAGGTGAGGAGGTTGGGGCATGGAAGACAGATACGCAGTATTTT.

The CDR3, as DNA: TGTGCCAGTAACCGAGGACAGGGGTGGGGCACTGAAGCTTTCTTT. It encodes CASNRGQGWGTEAFF. The chain is built from TRBV19 and TRBJ1-1; 9 nucleotides match TRBD1. J lost 4 bases, V lost 7 bases, and 10 bases had no gene match. CDR3 length equals 15 residues. Germline values: CDR1 LNHDA, CDR2 SQIVND (reference sequence).

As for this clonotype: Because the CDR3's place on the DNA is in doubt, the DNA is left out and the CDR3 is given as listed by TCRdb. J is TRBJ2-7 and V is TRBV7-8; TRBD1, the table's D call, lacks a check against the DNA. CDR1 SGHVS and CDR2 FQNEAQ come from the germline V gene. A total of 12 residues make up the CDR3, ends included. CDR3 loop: CASSLFRGRQYF.

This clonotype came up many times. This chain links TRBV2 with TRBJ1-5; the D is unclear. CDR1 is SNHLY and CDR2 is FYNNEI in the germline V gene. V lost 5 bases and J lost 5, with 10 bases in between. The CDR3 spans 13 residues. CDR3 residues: CASSRGGYQPQHF. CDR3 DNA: TGTGCCAGCAGTCGAGGAGGTTATCAGCCCCAGCATTTT.

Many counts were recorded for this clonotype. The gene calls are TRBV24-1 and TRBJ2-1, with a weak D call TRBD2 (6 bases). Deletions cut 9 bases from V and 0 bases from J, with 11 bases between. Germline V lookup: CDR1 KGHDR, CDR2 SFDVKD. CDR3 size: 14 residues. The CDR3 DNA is TGTGCCACCGGGGTGGGGGGCTCCTACAATGAGCAGTTCTTC. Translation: CATGVGGSYNEQFF.

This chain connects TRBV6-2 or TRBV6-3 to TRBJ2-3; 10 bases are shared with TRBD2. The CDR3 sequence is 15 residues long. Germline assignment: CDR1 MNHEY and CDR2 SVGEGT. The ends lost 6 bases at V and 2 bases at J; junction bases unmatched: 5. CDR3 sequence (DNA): TGTGCCAGCAGACAAGCGGGAGGGGACACAGATACGCAGTATTTT. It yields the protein CASRQAGGDTDTQYF.